A selection of T cell receptor beta chains follows, all from one sample in a study of T-cell memory formation after mild COVID-19. TCRdb reprocessed the 5' RACE reads with MiXCR, giving one entry per CDR3 protein. Of about 140,000 distinct CDR3 sequences detected, 14% appear once; the ten largest clones hold about 26%. Material: PBMCs or a T cell subset sorted from them (not recorded which). The origin of the receptors is an adult woman who had mild COVID-19 (a few samples of this study predate the infection). Cell type and time point are not known. The CDR3 runs from the conserved cysteine through the conserved F or W. Each record gives: J gene, clone size, D gene, V gene, CDR3 protein, CDR3 DNA. A D gene is named only where the DNA matches it firmly. Clone size is shown for a subset of rows, as once, few, many or a class of expanded clone.

TRBJ2-3	-	-	TRBV4-3	CASSGTAGGTDTQYF	TGCGCCAGCAGCGGCACGGCAGGGGGGACAGATACGCAGTATTTT
TRBJ2-1	-	-	TRBV7-2	CASSPRGQRPYNEQFF	TGTGCCAGCAGCCCCAGAGGACAGCGACCCTACAATGAGCAGTTCTTC
TRBJ2-7	-	-	TRBV7-9	CASSLAPHEQYF	TGTGCCAGCAGCTTAGCGCCTCACGAGCAGTACTTC
TRBJ2-4	-	-	TRBV20-1	CSARQIQGNIQYF	TGCAGTGCTAGACAGATCCAAGGGAACATTCAGTACTTC
TRBJ2-7	medium-sized	TRBD2	TRBV3-1	CASSSTSAAYEQYF	TGTGCCAGCAGCTCAACTAGCGCGGCCTACGAGCAGTACTTC
TRBJ2-7	few	TRBD1	TRBV27	CASSFLGQGTPYEQYF	TGTGCCAGCAGTTTCCTGGGACAGGGAACCCCCTACGAGCAGTACTTC
TRBJ2-7	few	-	TRBV9	CASSVALYPYEQYF	TGTGCCAGCAGCGTAGCGTTATACCCCTACGAGCAGTACTTC
TRBJ2-5	-	-	TRBV19	CASSPRGGIKETQYF	TGTGCCAGTAGTCCCCGTGGAGGAATCAAAGAGACCCAGTACTTC
TRBJ1-5	few	TRBD1	TRBV24-1	CATSGQGGSAERNQPQHF	TGTGCCACCAGTGGACAGGGTGGAAGTGCCGAGCGGAATCAGCCCCAGCATTTT
TRBJ2-7	-	TRBD2	TRBV5-6	CASSLVPHRAGGHFAHEQYF	TGTGCCAGCAGCTTGGTGCCCCACAGAGCGGGGGGGCATTTCGCCCACGAGCAGTACTTC
TRBJ1-2	few	TRBD1	TRBV6-5	CASSYSGTGYYGYTF	TGTGCCAGCAGTTACTCGGGGACAGGTTACTATGGCTACACCTTC
TRBJ2-2	-	TRBD1	TRBV10-3	CAISDAYGQGSSVRGELFF	TGTGCCATCAGCGACGCCTATGGACAGGGAAGCTCGGTCCGCGGGGAGCTGTTTTTT
TRBJ2-1	-	-	TRBV7-3	CASSPTSVSDNEQFF	TGTGCCAGCAGTCCCACTTCTGTCTCGGACAATGAGCAGTTCTTC
TRBJ2-7	-	-	TRBV20-1	CSARLSYEQYF	TGCAGTGCTAGGCTTTCCTACGAGCAGTACTTC
TRBJ1-4	few	-	TRBV6-2/TRBV6-3	CASNYAEGYEKLFF	TGTGCCAGCAACTACGCCGAGGGGTATGAAAAACTGTTTTTT
TRBJ1-2	few	-	TRBV7-9	CASSRSYLLWYGYTF	TGTGCCAGCAGCCGCAGTTACCTTCTTTGGTATGGCTACACCTTC
TRBJ2-6	few	-	TRBV7-9	CASSSTLASGANVLTF	TGTGCCAGCAGCTCCACACTGGCCTCTGGGGCCAACGTCCTGACTTTC
TRBJ2-7	-	-	TRBV9	CASSSTTDYEQYF	TGTGCCAGCAGCTCCACGACAGACTACGAGCAGTACTTC
TRBJ1-1	-	-	TRBV7-9	CASSRSLSEAFF	TGTGCCAGCAGCCGATCTCTATCTGAAGCTTTCTTT
TRBJ2-1	many	TRBD2	TRBV4-1	CASSQEHSGGSYNEQFF	TGCGCCAGCAGCCAAGAGCATAGCGGGGGTTCCTACAATGAGCAGTTCTTC
TRBJ2-7	-	-	TRBV7-9	CASSLDRESSYEQYF	TGTGCCAGCAGCTTAGACAGGGAAAGCTCCTACGAGCAGTACTTC
TRBJ2-1	-	-	TRBV28	CASSPGLSNEQFF	TGTGCCAGCAGTCCCGGACTATCCAATGAGCAGTTCTTC
TRBJ2-1	-	TRBD1	TRBV20-1	CSARGDRVFEQFF	TGCAGTGCTAGAGGGGACAGGGTCTTTGAGCAGTTCTTC
TRBJ2-7	-	-	TRBV11-2	CASSLDRFASYEQYF	TGTGCCAGCAGTTTAGACAGGTTCGCCTCCTACGAGCAGTACTTC
TRBJ2-1	few	-	TRBV3-1	CASSQAWQPSYNEQFF	TGTGCCAGCAGCCAAGCGTGGCAGCCCTCCTACAATGAGCAGTTCTTC
TRBJ2-1	few	TRBD1	TRBV4-2	CASSQGSGQTYNEQFF	TGTGCCAGCAGCCAAGGATCGGGACAGACATACAATGAGCAGTTCTTC
TRBJ2-7	few	-	TRBV6-5	CASSYVHGDEQYF	TGTGCCAGCAGTTACGTTCACGGAGACGAGCAGTACTTC
TRBJ1-5	-	TRBD1	TRBV4-1	CASSYGDSPYSNQPQHF	TGCGCCAGCAGCTACGGGGACAGCCCGTATAGCAATCAGCCCCAGCATTTT
TRBJ2-7	-	TRBD2	TRBV30	CAWSVSAGVNEQYF	TGTGCCTGGAGTGTATCAGCGGGAGTAAACGAGCAGTACTTC
TRBJ1-1	-	-	TRBV24-1	CATSEPLGSNTEAFF	TGTGCCACCAGTGAACCCCTAGGCAGTAACACTGAAGCTTTCTTT
TRBJ2-3	-	-	TRBV7-9	CASSQRSTAGTQYF	TGTGCCAGCAGCCAAAGGTCTACTGCGGGTACGCAGTATTTT
TRBJ1-1	-	-	TRBV4-1	CASSQDRRGANTEAFF	TGCGCCAGCAGCCAAGATCGGAGGGGCGCGAACACTGAAGCTTTCTTT
TRBJ2-1	-	-	TRBV6-5	CASSSSRERSYNEQFF	TGTGCCAGCAGCTCTTCCAGGGAGAGGTCCTACAATGAGCAGTTCTTC
TRBJ1-5	-	-	TRBV7-9	CASSLGGAHGNQPQHF	TGTGCCAGCAGCTTGGGCGGAGCCCACGGGAATCAGCCCCAGCATTTT
TRBJ2-1	many	TRBD2	TRBV6-5	CASSTGGGHEQFF	TGTGCCAGCAGTACCGGGGGGGGCCATGAGCAGTTCTTC
TRBJ1-1	-	-	TRBV5-1	CASSNWEYMNTEAFF	TGCGCCAGCAGCAATTGGGAGTACATGAACACTGAAGCTTTCTTT
TRBJ2-1	-	TRBD2	TRBV5-6	CASSFTSGSNEQFF	TGTGCCAGCAGCTTTACTAGCGGGAGCAATGAGCAGTTCTTC
TRBJ2-4	-	-	TRBV4-1	CASSTTDGLAKNIQYF	TGCGCCAGCAGTACGACGGACGGATTAGCCAAAAACATTCAGTACTTC
TRBJ2-2	-	-	TRBV30	CAWSQDQSGELFF	TGTGCCTGGAGTCAAGATCAGTCCGGGGAGCTGTTTTTT
TRBJ2-7	few	-	TRBV6-1	CASSEERVSYEQYF	TGTGCCAGCAGTGAAGAGAGGGTTTCCTACGAGCAGTACTTC
TRBJ2-7	few	TRBD2	TRBV4-3	CASSQEWTSGSPSYEQYF	TGCGCCAGCAGCCAAGAGTGGACTAGCGGATCACCATCCTACGAGCAGTACTTC